This TCR beta chain was found in a study of blood T cells in healthy people across ages. The CDR3 loop spans 17 amino acids. Losses at the gene ends were 4 bases for V and 8 bases for J; bases not matched to a gene: 17. Germline CDR1 reads DFQATT; CDR2 reads SNEGSKA (reference sequence). A J-beta primer mix and a sample-barcoded 5' primer were used in a second PCR of about 7 to 12 cycles. Using its own MiXCR run on the 5' RACE reads, TCRdb lists one record per CDR3 protein. The sample lists some 1.8 million distinct CDR3 sequences, about two fifths occurring once. The receptor was isolated from a human donor in good health. Material: blood. The chain links TRBV20-1 to TRBJ2-1; TRBD2 agrees at 10 bases. CDR3: CSAMSREAAGGPDEQFF. The CDR3 DNA sequence: TGCAGTGCTATGAGTCGGGAGGCAGCGGGGGGGCCGGATGAGCAGTTCTTC.